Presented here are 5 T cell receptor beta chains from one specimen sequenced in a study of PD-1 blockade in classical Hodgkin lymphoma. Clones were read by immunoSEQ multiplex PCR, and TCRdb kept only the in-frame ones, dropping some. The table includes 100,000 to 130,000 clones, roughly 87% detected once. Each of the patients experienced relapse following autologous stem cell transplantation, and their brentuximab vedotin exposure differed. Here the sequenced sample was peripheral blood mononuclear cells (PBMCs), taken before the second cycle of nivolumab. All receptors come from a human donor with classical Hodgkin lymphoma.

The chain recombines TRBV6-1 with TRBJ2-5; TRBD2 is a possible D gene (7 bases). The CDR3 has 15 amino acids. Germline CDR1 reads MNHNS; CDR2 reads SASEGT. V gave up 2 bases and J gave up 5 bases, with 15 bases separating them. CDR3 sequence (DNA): TGTGCCAGCAGTGAACAGGGAGGGGGGTCGGAGACCCAGTACTTC. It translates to CASSEQGGGSETQYF.

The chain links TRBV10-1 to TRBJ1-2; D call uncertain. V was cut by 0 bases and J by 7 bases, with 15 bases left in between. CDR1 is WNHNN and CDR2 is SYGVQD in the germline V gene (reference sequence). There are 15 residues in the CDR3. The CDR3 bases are TGCGCCAGCAGTGAGTCGAGTTGGGGATCCTCTGGCTACACCTTC. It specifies CASSESSWGSSGYTF.

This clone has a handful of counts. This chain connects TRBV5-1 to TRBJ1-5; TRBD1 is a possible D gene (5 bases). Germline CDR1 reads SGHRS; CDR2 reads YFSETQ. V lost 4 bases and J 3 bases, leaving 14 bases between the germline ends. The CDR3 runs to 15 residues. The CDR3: CASSAHGTNNQPQHF. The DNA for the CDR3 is TGCGCCAGCAGCGCTCACGGGACCAACAATCAGCCCCAGCATTTT.

The CDR3 reads CASSHSGTEYTEAFF. The CDR3 DNA sequence: TGTGCCAGCAGCCACTCCGGGACAGAGTACACTGAAGCTTTCTTT. V and J are TRBV28 and TRBJ1-1, with 7 bases matching TRBD1. With V trimmed by 6 bases and J by 3 bases, 10 bases remained unmatched. Germline CDR1 is MDHEN and CDR2 is SYDVKM. This CDR3 comprises 15 residues.

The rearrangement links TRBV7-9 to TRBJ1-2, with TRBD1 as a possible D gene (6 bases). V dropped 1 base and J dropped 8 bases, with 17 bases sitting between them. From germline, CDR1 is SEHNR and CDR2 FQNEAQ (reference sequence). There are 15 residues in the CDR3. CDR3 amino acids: CASSLVETGHRGYTF. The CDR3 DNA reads TGTGCCAGCAGCTTAGTCGAGACAGGACATCGGGGCTACACCTTC.